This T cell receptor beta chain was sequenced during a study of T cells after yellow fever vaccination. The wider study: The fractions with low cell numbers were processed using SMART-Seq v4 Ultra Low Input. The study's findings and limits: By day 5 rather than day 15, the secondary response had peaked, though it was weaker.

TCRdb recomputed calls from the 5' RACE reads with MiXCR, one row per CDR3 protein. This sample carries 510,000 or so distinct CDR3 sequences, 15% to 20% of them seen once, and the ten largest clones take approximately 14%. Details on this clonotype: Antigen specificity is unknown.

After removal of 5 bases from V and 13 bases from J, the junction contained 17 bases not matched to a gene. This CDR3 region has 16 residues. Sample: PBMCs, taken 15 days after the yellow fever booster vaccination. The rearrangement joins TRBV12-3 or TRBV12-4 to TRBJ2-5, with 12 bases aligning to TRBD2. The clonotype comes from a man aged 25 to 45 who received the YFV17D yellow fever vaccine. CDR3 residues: CASSPGLAGRLESVYF. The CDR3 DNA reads TGTGCCAGCAGTCCCGGACTAGCGGGACGTTTAGAGAGTGTGTACTTC.